The 19 T cell receptor beta chains presented below share a single source sample, sequenced in a study of blood T cells in healthy people across ages. PCR was performed a second time for 7 to 11 cycles using a sample-barcoded 5' primer and a J-beta primer mix. TCRdb reanalysed the 5' RACE reads using MiXCR and keeps one entry per CDR3 protein. Of fewer than 1.5 million distinct CDR3 sequences in the sample, around 39% are singletons; the top ten hold roughly 7.9%. The source material was blood. The receptors stem from a woman under 30 in good health.

This clonotype was counted many times. This chain uses TRBV10-3 with TRBJ2-7; 9 nucleotides match TRBD1. The ends lost 6 bases at V and 2 bases at J; junction bases unmatched: 5. Germline CDR1 ENHRY, CDR2 SYGVKD. The CDR3 runs to 14 residues. DNA of the CDR3: TGTGCCATCAGCCCGGGACAGGGCACCTACGAGCAGTACTTC. It is translated as CAISPGQGTYEQYF.

The count of this clonotype is one. Just one base apart from a much larger clone, this may be a read error. This rearrangement joins TRBV15 to TRBJ1-6; D is perhaps TRBD1 (6 bases). This CDR3 has 14 residues. In germline, CDR1 is LNHNV, CDR2 YYDKDF (reference sequence). CDR3: CATSREDRNSLLHF. CDR3 DNA sequence: TGTGCCACCAGCAGAGAGGACAGAAATTCACTCCTCCACTTT.

Turning to this clonotype: Relative to the germline gene, one junction end is altered; a read error may explain this. This chain uses TRBV5-1 with TRBJ2-5; 8 positions agree with TRBD2. The J call could be wrong; TRBJ2-7 is a better fit for the DNA end. The CDR3 runs to 15 residues. In germline, CDR1 is SGHRS, CDR2 YFSETQ. In nucleotides, the CDR3 is TGCGCCGGCAGTTCATCGGGGGGGTTCTCCTACGAGCAGTACTTC. It codes for CAGSSSGGFSYEQYF.

V usage is TRBV6-6 and J usage is TRBJ2-5, with D maybe TRBD2 (6 bases). V gave up 6 bases and J gave up 4 bases, with 21 bases separating them. The germline gives CDR1 MNHNY, CDR2 SVGAGI (reference sequence). The CDR3 extends over 16 amino acids. The CDR3 loop reads CASSHPHGGGPETQYF. The CDR3 DNA follows: TGTGCCAGCAGCCACCCCCACGGGGGAGGCCCAGAGACCCAGTACTTC.

V gene TRBV27 combines with J gene TRBJ2-7; TRBD2 matches at 11 bases. Germline V lookup: CDR1 MNHEY, CDR2 SMNVEV (reference sequence). V gave up 6 bases and J gave up 5 bases; unmatched junction bases: 9. The CDR3 loop spans 15 amino acids. For the CDR3, the DNA is TGTGCCAGCAGGAAAACTAGCGGGAGAGGGGACGAGCAGTACTTC. This gives the protein CASRKTSGRGDEQYF.

In its sample, this clonotype was seen a few times. This chain uses TRBV12-3 or TRBV12-4 with TRBJ2-3, with 12 nucleotides matching TRBD2. This CDR3 has 16 amino acids. The junction had 9 bases not matched to a gene; V was cut back by 4 bases and J by 7 bases. The CDR3 here is CASSSPSGGASNTQYF. The CDR3 region has the DNA TGTGCCAGCAGTTCACCTAGCGGGGGGGCCTCGAATACGCAGTATTTT.

The chain joins TRBV3-1 to TRBJ2-1; D remains ambiguous. Germline assignment: CDR1 LGHDT and CDR2 YNNKEL (reference sequence). V shed 2 bases and J shed 9 bases, with 11 bases lying between them. CDR3 length: 13 amino acids. The CDR3 region has the DNA TGTGCCAGCAGCCAATTCGCCTGGAGTGAGCAGTTCTTC. Protein product: CASSQFAWSEQFF.

The chain combines TRBV18 with TRBJ2-7; D is uncertain. The CDR3 is made up of 14 amino acids. Germline V CDR1 and CDR2: KGHSH, LQKENI. V was pared by 3 bases and J by 5 bases, with 14 bases between. The CDR3: CASSPREHNDEQYF. CDR3 sequence (DNA): TGTGCCAGCTCACCGCGCGAACACAATGACGAGCAGTACTTC.

This clonotype was counted ten times or more. The chain's CDR3 is CASKESYEQYF. The CDR3 DNA is TGTGCCAGCAAGGAGTCCTACGAGCAGTACTTC. This chain connects TRBV12-3 or TRBV12-4 to TRBJ2-7, with D uncertain. The ends were cut back, 7 bases at V and 1 base at J, with 5 bases in the middle. CDR3 length equals 11 residues.

This clonotype was seen only a few times. The genes are TRBV20-1 and TRBJ2-1, with 11 positions matching TRBD2. Per the germline V gene, CDR1 is DFQATT and CDR2 is SNEGSKA (reference sequence). CDR3 size: 16 residues. J lost 1 base, V lost 5 bases, and 7 bases had no gene match. The CDR3 DNA follows: TGCAGTGCTTACAGGACTAGCGGGCAGTCCTACAATGAGCAGTTCTTC. It is translated as CSAYRTSGQSYNEQFF.

The chain links TRBV12-3 or TRBV12-4 to TRBJ1-5, with 10 bases that match TRBD1. The CDR3 is 16 residues long. With 7 bases clipped from V and 2 bases from J, the junction kept 8 bases outside the gene matches. CDR3 protein: CASMDRGKGGNQPQHF. The CDR3 DNA sequence: TGTGCCAGCATGGACAGGGGGAAGGGTGGCAATCAGCCCCAGCATTTT.

This clonotype was observed a few times. V is TRBV9 and J is TRBJ2-1; D perhaps matches TRBD1 (5 bases). CDR3 length: 16 amino acids. Germline CDR1 reads SGDLS; CDR2 reads YYNGEE. Trimming cost V 4 bases and J 3 bases, with 17 bases left between them. This CDR3 reads CASSTTDSFYYNEQFF. CDR3 bases: TGTGCCAGCAGCACAACTGACAGCTTCTACTACAATGAGCAGTTCTTC.

This clonotype showed up just a few times. This chain connects TRBV5-5 to TRBJ2-1; the D gene is possibly TRBD2 (6 bases). The length of the CDR3 is 15 residues. CDR1 and CDR2 from the germline V gene are SGHKS and YYEKEE (reference sequence). V dropped 4 bases and J dropped 6 bases, with 17 bases sitting between them. This chain's CDR3 is CASSPRLGALNEQFF. For the CDR3, the DNA is TGTGCCAGCAGCCCCAGACTAGGGGCCCTCAATGAGCAGTTCTTC.

This clonotype turned up a few times. The rearrangement uses TRBV7-9 and TRBJ1-6; D is unclear. The CDR3 covers 14 residues. CDR1 and CDR2 (germline): SEHNR, FQNEAQ (reference sequence). Trimming shortened V by 5 bases and J by 6 bases, and 11 bases separated the two germline ends. The chain's CDR3 is CASSEGSGNSPLHF. The CDR3 bases are TGTGCCAGCAGCGAGGGATCTGGTAATTCACCCCTCCACTTT.

This clonotype was counted only a few times. The chain recombines TRBV6-6 with TRBJ2-7, with D possibly matching TRBD2 (5 bases). The CDR3 sequence is 13 residues long. In germline, CDR1 is MNHNY, CDR2 SVGAGI (reference sequence). Between the trimmed V and J ends, which lost 6 bases and 2 bases, there was a span of 11 bases. CDR3 residues: CASRVSGTYEQYF. CDR3 DNA: TGTGCCAGCAGGGTAAGCGGAACCTACGAGCAGTACTTC.

In its sample, this clonotype was seen a few times. The chain links TRBV29-1 to TRBJ2-1; a possible D gene is TRBD2 (6 bases). Per germline, CDR1 SQVTM and CDR2 ANQGSEA. The CDR3 is made up of 13 amino acids. Between the trimmed V and J ends, which lost 8 bases and 0 bases, there was a span of 11 bases. The CDR3 DNA is TGCAGCTGCTCCGGGAGCTCCTACAATGAGCAGTTCTTC. Translated: CSCSGSSYNEQFF.

This clonotype was seen more than once but under ten times. The rearrangement uses TRBV28 and TRBJ1-6; D remains ambiguous. CDR3 length: 13 residues. Deletions cut 4 bases from V and 7 bases from J, with 8 bases between. Germline V gives CDR1 MDHEN, CDR2 SYDVKM. The CDR3 bases are TGTGCCAGCAGTTATCCAGGCAATTCACCCCTCCACTTT. Encoded protein: CASSYPGNSPLHF.

This clonotype was seen only a few times. The chain uses TRBV7-2 and TRBJ1-1; weak D call: TRBD1 (6 bases). The V gene's germline CDR1 is SGHTA and CDR2 FQGNSA. V was pared by 3 bases and J by 4 bases, with 9 bases between. The CDR3 loop spans 13 amino acids. This CDR3 is CASSFLRGTEAFF. For the CDR3, the DNA is TGTGCCAGCAGCTTTCTCAGGGGCACTGAAGCTTTCTTT.

This clonotype has only one observation. This chain joins TRBV6-5 and TRBJ2-7; D gene ambiguous. This CDR3 comprises 13 residues. Trimming shortened V by 10 bases and J by 1 base, and 14 bases separated the two germline ends. Germline V gives CDR1 MNHEY, CDR2 SVGAGI. The CDR3 nucleotides read TGTGCCACCGGACGGATTGTTTCCTACGAGCAGTACTTC. Residues: CATGRIVSYEQYF.